Sequencing of this TCR beta chain was carried out in a study of blood T cell repertoires in COVID-19. Study information: T cells, B-cell-depleted T cells, or PBMCs provided the cDNA or gDNA that served as material.

CDR1 and CDR2 (germline): LNHDA, SQIVND (reference sequence). The CDR3 runs 16 residues. Trimming took off 11 bases at V and 4 bases at J, with 26 bases between the two ends. Source study methods: Quantification of nucleated cells was approximated via reference gene primer amplification. Here immunoSEQ multiplex PCR was the method, and the copy in TCRdb shows in-frame clones only, minus some. The D gene and trimming were derived from the DNA, and the V and J assignments and clone size from that table. The profile shows 200,000 to 250,000 clones, 80% to 85% of them singletons. In this sample, this clone turned up once.

Source material: peripheral blood. V and J are TRBV19 and TRBJ1-1, with D perhaps TRBD1 (5 bases). The clonotype originates from a woman aged 80 or over with active or convalescent COVID-19. The CDR3 loop reads CAVVNRDSGRTTEAFF. CDR3 sequence (DNA): TGTGCCGTAGTAAACCGGGACTCCGGGAGGACCACTGAAGCTTTCTTT.